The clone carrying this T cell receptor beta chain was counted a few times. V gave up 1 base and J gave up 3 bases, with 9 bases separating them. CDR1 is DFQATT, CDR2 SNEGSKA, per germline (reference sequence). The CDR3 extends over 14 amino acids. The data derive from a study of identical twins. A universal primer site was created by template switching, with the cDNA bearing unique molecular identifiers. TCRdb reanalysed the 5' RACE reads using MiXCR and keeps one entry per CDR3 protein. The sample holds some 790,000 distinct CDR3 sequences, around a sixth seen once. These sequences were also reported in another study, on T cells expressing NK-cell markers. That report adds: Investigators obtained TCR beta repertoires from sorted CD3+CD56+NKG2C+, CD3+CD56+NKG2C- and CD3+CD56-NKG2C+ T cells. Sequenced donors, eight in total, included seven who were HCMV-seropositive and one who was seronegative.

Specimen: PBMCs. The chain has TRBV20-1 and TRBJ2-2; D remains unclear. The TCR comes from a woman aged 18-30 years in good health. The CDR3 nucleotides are TGCAGTGCTAGAGGGGGTCTGGACACCGGGGAGCTGTTTTTT. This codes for CSARGGLDTGELFF.